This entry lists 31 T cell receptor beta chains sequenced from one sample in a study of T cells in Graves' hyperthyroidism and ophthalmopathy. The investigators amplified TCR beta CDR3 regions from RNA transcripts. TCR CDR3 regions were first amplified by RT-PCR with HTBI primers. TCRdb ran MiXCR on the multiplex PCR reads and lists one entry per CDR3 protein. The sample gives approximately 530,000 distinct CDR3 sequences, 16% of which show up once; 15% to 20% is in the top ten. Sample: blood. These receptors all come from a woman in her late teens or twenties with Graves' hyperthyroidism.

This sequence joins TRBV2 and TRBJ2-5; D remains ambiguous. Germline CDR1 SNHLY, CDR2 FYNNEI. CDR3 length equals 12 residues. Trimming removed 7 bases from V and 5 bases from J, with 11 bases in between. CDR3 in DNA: TGTGCCAGCAAGGGTCATCGGGAGACCCAGTACTTC. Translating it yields CASKGHRETQYF.

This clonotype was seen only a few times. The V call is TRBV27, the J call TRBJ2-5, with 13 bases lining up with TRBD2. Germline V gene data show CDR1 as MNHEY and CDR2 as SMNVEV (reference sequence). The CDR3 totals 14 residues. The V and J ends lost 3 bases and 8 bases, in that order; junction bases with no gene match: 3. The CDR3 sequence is CASSFRTSGSTQYF. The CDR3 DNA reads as TGTGCCAGCAGTTTTAGGACTAGCGGGAGCACCCAGTACTTC.

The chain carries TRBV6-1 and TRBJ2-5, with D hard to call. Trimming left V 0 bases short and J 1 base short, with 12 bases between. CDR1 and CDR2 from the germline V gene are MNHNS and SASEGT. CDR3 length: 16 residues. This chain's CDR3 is CASSEAPYEAQETQYF. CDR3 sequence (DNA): TGTGCCAGCAGTGAAGCTCCCTACGAGGCCCAAGAGACCCAGTACTTC.

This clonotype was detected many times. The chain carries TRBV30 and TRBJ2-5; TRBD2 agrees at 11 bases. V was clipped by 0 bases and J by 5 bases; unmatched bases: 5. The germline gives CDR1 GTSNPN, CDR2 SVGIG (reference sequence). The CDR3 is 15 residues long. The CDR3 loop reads CAWSVGGLAGETQYF. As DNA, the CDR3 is TGTGCCTGGAGTGTTGGTGGACTAGCGGGCGAGACCCAGTACTTC.

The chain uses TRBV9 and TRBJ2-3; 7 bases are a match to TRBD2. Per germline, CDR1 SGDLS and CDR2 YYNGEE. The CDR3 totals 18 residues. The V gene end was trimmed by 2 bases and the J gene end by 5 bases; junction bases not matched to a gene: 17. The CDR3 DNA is TGTGCCAGCAGCGTCGAGCCCGGGGGACTATCCTCCATAGATACGCAGTATTTT. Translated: CASSVEPGGLSSIDTQYF.

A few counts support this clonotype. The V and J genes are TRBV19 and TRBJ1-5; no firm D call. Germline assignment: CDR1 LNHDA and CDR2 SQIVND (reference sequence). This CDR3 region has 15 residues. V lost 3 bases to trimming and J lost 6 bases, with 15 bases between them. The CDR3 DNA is TGTGCCAGTAGTATGAACATCCCCACCGGTCAGCCCCAGCATTTT. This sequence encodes CASSMNIPTGQPQHF.

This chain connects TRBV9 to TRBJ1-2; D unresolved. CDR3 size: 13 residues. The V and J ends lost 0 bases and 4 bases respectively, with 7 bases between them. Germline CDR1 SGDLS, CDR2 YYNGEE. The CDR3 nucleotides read TGTGCCAGCAGCGTAGGTCTCTCCTATGGCTACACCTTC. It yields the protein CASSVGLSYGYTF.

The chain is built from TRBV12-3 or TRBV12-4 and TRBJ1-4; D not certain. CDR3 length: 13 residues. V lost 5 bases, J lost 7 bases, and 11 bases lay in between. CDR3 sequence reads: CASSERPAEKLFF. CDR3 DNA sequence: TGTGCCAGCAGTGAGCGGCCGGCTGAAAAACTGTTTTTT.

CDR3: CASSHSGGTDTQYF. In DNA, the CDR3 is TGTGCCAGCAGCCACTCGGGAGGCACAGATACGCAGTATTTT. The chain carries TRBV6-4 and TRBJ2-3, with a tentative D call TRBD2 (6 bases). The V gene lost 6 bases and the J gene lost 1 base, with 11 bases spanning the gap. CDR1 and CDR2 from the germline V gene are MRHNA and SNTAGT. The length of the CDR3 is 14 residues.

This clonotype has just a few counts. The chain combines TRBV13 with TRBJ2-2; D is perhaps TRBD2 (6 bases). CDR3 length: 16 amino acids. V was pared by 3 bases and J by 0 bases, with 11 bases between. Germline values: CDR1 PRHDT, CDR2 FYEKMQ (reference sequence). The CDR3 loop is CASSFQLAPNTGELFF. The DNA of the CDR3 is TGTGCCAGCAGCTTCCAACTAGCCCCGAACACCGGGGAGCTGTTTTTT.

CDR3: CASRAGQILSGELFF. The CDR3 nucleotides are TGTGCCAGCAGGGCGGGACAGATTCTCAGCGGGGAGCTGTTTTTT. The chain is built from TRBV6-2 or TRBV6-3 and TRBJ2-2; tentatively, D is TRBD1 (7 bases). This CDR3 has 15 residues. Trimming left V 6 bases short and J 7 bases short, with 18 bases between. Per the germline V gene, CDR1 is MNHEY and CDR2 is SVGEGT.

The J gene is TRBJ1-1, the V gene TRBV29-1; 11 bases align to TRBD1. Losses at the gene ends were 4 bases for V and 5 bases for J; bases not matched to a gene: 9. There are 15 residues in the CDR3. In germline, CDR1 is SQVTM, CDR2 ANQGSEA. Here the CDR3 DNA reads TGCAGCGTTGTCGGGACAGGGGGAGTGGGGACTGAAGCTTTCTTT. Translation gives CSVVGTGGVGTEAFF.

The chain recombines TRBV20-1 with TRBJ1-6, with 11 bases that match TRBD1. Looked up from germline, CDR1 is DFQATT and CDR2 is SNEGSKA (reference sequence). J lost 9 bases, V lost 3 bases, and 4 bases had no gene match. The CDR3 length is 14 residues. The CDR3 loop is CSARPGQGVSPLHF. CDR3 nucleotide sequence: TGCAGTGCTAGGCCGGGACAGGGGGTTTCACCCCTCCACTTT.

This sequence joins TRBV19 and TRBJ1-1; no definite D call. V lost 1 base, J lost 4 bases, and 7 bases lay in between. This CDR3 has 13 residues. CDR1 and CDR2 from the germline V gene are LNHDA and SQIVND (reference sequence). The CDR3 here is CASSIGGFTEAFF. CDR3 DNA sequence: TGTGCCAGTAGTATAGGTGGGTTCACTGAAGCTTTCTTT.

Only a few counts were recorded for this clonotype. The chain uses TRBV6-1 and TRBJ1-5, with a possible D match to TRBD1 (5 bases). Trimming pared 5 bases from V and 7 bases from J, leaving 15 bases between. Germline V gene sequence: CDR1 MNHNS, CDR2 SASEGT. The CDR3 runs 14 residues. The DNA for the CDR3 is TGTGCCAGCAGTACAACCGGGGCCTACCAGCCCCAGCATTTT. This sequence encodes CASSTTGAYQPQHF.

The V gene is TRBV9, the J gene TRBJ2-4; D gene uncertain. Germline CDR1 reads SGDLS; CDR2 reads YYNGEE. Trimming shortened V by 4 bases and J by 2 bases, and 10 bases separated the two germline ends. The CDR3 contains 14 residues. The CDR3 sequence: CASSNGLSKNIQYF. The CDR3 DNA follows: TGTGCCAGCAGCAACGGGCTATCCAAAAACATTCAGTACTTC.

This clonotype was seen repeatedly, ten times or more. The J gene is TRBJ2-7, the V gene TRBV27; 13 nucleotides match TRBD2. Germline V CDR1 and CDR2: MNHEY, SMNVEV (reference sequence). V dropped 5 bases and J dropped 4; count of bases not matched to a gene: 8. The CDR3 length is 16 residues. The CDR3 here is CASSPRTSGRSYEQYF. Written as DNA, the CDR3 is TGTGCCAGCAGTCCACGGACTAGCGGGAGATCGTACGAGCAGTACTTC.

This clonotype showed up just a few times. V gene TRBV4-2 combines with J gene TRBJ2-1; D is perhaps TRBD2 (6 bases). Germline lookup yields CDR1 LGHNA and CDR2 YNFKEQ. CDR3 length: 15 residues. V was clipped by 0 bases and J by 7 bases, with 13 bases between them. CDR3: CASSQDWGGGNEQFF. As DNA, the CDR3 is TGTGCCAGCAGCCAAGATTGGGGAGGCGGGAATGAGCAGTTCTTC.

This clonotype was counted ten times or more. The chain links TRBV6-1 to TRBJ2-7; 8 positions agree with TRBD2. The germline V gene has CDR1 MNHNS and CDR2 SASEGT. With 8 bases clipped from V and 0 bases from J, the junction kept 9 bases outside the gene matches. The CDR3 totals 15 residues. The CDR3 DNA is TGTGCCAGCGCCCCGGTGGGGACTAGCTCCTACGAGCAGTACTTC. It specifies CASAPVGTSSYEQYF.

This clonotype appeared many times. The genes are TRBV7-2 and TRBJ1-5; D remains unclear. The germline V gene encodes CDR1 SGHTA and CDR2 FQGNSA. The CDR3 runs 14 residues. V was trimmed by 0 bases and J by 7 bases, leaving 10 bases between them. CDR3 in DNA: TGTGCCAGCAGCTTAGCGGTCAATCGGCAGCCCCAGCATTTT. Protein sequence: CASSLAVNRQPQHF.

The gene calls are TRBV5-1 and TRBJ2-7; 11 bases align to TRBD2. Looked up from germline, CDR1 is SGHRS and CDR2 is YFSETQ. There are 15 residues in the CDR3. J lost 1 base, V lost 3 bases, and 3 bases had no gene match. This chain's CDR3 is CASSWGLADSYEQYF. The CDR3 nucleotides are TGCGCCAGCAGCTGGGGACTAGCGGATTCCTACGAGCAGTACTTC.

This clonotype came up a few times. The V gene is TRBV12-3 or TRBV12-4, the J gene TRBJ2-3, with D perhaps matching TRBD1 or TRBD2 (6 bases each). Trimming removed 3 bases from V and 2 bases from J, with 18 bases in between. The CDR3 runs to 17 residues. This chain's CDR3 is CASSFRSRGRFTDTQYF. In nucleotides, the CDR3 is TGTGCCAGCAGTTTTCGATCCCGGGGGCGATTCACAGATACGCAGTATTTT.

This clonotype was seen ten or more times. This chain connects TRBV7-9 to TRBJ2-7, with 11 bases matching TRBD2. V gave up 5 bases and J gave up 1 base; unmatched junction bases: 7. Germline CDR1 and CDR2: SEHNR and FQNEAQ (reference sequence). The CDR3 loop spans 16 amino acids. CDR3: CASSRTSGGPSYEQYF. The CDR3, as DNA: TGTGCCAGCAGCCGAACTAGCGGGGGACCATCCTACGAGCAGTACTTC. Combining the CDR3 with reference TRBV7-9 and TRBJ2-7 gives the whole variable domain DTGVSQNPRHKITKRGQNVTFRCDPISEHNRLYWYRQTLGQGPEFLTYFQNEAQLEKSRLLSDRFSAERPKGSFSTLEIQRTEQGDSAMYLCASSRTSGGPSYEQYFGPGTRLTVT.

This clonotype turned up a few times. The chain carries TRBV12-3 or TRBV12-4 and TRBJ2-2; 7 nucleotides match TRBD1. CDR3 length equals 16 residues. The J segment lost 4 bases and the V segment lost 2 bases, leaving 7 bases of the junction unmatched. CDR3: CASSLLGGKITGELFF. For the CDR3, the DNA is TGTGCCAGCAGTTTATTAGGGGGCAAGATCACCGGGGAGCTGTTTTTT.

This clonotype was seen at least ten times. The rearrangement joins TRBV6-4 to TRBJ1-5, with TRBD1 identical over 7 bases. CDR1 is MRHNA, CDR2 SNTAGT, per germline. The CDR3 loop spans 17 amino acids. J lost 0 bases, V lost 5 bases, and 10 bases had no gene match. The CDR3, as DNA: TGTGCCAGCAGTCCCTGGGGAAGGGGGCTTAGCAATCAGCCCCAGCATTTT. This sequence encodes CASSPWGRGLSNQPQHF.

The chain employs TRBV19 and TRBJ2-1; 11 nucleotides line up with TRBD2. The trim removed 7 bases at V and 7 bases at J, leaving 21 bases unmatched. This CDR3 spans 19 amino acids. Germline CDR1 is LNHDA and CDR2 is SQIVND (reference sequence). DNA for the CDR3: TGTGCCAGTACCCGAGCGGGACTAGCGGTTGACAGGGGCTGGAATGAGCAGTTCTTC. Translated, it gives CASTRAGLAVDRGWNEQFF.

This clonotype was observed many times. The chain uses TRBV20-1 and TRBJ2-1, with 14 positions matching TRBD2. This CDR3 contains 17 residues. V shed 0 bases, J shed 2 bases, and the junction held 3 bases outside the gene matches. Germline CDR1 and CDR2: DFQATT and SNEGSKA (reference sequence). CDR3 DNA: TGCAGTGCTAGAGAAACGACTAGCGGGGGGGCCTACAATGAGCAGTTCTTC. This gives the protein CSARETTSGGAYNEQFF.

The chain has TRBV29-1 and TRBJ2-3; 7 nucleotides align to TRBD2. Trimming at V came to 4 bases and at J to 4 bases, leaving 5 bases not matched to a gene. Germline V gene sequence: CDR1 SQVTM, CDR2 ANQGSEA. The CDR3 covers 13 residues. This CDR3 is CSVVAGVADTQYF. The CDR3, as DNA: TGCAGCGTTGTCGCGGGGGTGGCAGATACGCAGTATTTT.

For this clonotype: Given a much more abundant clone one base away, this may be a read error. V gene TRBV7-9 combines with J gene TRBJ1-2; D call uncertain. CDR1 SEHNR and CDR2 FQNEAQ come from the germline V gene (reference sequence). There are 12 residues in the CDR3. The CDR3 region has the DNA TGTACCAGCAGCTTGCGAGACTATGGCTACACCTTC. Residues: CTSSLRDYGYTF.

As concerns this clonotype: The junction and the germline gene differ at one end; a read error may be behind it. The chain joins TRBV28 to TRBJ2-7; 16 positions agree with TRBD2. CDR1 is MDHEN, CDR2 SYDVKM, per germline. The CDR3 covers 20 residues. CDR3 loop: CASSLAGTSGRAISFYEQHF. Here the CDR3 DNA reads TGTGCCAGCAGTTTAGCGGGGACTAGCGGGAGGGCTATTTCTTTCTACGAGCAGCACTTC.

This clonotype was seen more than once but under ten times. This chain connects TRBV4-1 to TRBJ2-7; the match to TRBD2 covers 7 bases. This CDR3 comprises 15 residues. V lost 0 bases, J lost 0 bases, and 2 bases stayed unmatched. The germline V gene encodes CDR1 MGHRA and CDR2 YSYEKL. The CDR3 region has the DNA TGCGCCAGCAGCCAAGATTGGGGGGGCTCCTACGAGCAGTACTTC. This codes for CASSQDWGGSYEQYF.